What follows is one T cell receptor beta chain and its context. The target antigen is unknown. There are 15 residues in the CDR3. Trimming pared 6 bases from V and 6 bases from J, leaving 19 bases between. Sample barcodes and UMIs were carried by the TCR alpha and TCR beta cDNA libraries that 5'RACE generated with constant-segment primers. TCRdb reanalysed the 5' RACE reads using MiXCR and keeps one entry per CDR3 protein. The sample gives a few hundred thousand distinct CDR3 sequences, more than 25% of which show up once; approximately 10% is in the top ten. The sample comes from a study of T-cell memory formation after mild COVID-19. Whole-study results and caveats: Some responding clones appeared in pre-infection memory, suggesting cross-reactive memory joined. For contracting clones, CD4+ ones sat mainly in CM and EM, CD8+ in EMRA.

The sequence was obtained from an adult woman who had mild COVID-19 (a few samples of this study predate the infection). Cell type and time point are not known. Sequences were obtained from PBMCs or a T cell subset sorted from them (not recorded which). The rearrangement uses TRBV12-3 or TRBV12-4 and TRBJ2-3; D perhaps matches TRBD1 (5 bases). The CDR3 loop reads CASSRTDSWADTQYF. Here the CDR3 DNA reads TGTGCCAGCAGCCGGACCGACAGTTGGGCTGATACGCAGTATTTT.